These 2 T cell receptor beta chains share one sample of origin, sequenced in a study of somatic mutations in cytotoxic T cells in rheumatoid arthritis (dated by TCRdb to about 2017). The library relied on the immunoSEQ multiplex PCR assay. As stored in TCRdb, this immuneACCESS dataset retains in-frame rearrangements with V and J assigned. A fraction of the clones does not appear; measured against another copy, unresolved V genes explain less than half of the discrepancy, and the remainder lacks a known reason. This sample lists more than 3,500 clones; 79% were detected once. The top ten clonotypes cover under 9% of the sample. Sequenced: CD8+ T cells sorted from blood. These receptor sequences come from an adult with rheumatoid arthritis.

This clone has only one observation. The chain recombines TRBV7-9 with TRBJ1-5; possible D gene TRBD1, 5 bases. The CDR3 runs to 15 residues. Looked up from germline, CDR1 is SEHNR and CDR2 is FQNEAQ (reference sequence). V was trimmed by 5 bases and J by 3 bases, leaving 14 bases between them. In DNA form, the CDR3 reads TGTGCCAGCAGCAAGAATATTGGGGCCAATCAGCCCCAGCATTTT. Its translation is CASSKNIGANQPQHF. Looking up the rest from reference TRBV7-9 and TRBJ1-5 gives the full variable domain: DTGVSQNPRHKITKRGQNVTFRCDPISEHNRLYWYRQTLGQGPEFLTYFQNEAQLEKSRLLSDRFSAERPKGSFSTLEIQRTEQGDSAMYLCASSKNIGANQPQHFGDGTRLSIL.

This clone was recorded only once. The CDR3 spells CASSQDGGGGIGHTEAFF. CDR3 bases: TGCGCCAGCAGCCAAGATGGTGGGGGCGGAATCGGGCACACTGAAGCTTTCTTT. The rearrangement joins TRBV4-3 to TRBJ1-1, with a weak D call TRBD1 (6 bases). This CDR3 contains 18 residues. V dropped 0 bases and J dropped 3 bases, with 20 bases sitting between them. CDR1 LGHNA and CDR2 YSLEER come from the germline V gene.